The TCR beta chain described here comes from a study of shared clonotypes between healthy human individuals. TCRdb's copy holds only in-frame clones and misses some; the assay was immunoSEQ multiplex PCR. The table shows about 2.4 million clones, with roughly 93% occurring only once. The investigators split CD4+ cells into a CD45RA+ naive subset and a CD45RA-negative memory subset. Overall study findings and caveats: Lower generation probabilities were found for non-shared clonotypes than for those shared by all four donors.

With regard to this clone: What it recognizes is unknown.

The CDR3 is made up of 15 amino acids. Trimming took 4 bases from V and 2 from J; bases not matched to a gene: 7. CDR1 is LGHNA, CDR2 YSLEER, per germline. The sequenced material came from naive CD4+ T cells from PBMCs. Subset here: CD45RA+ positively selected. The chain employs TRBV4-3 and TRBJ1-1; 7 positions agree with TRBD1. This receptor was identified in a man younger than 35 in good health. Some clones in this sample may be carry-over from other donors' samples. Written as DNA, the CDR3 is TGCGCCAGCAGCCCTACAGGGGCGGTAAACACTGAAGCTTTCTTT. Protein sequence: CASSPTGAVNTEAFF.